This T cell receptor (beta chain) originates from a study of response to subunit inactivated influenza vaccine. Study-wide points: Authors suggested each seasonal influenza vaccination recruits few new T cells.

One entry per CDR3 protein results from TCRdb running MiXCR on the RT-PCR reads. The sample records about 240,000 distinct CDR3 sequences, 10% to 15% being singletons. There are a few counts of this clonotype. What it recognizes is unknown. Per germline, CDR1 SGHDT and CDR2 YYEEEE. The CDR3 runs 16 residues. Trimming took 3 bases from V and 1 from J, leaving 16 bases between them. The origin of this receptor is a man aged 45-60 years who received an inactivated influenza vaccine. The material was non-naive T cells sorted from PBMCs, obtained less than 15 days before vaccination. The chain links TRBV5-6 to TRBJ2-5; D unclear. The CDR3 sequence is CASSSPGEATQETQYF. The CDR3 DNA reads TGTGCCAGCAGCTCCCCAGGTGAAGCTACCCAAGAGACCCAGTACTTC.